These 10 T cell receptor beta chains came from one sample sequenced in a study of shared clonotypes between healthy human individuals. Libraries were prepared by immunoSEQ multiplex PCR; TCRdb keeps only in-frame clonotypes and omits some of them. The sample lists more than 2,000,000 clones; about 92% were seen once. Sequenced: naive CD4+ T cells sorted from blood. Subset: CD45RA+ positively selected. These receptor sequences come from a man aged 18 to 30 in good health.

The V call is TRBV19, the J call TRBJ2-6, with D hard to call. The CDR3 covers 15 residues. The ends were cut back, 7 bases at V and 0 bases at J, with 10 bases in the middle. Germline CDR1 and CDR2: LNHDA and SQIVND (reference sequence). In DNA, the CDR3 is TGTGCCAGTATCGATCCTAGCTCTGGGGCCAACGTCCTGACTTTC. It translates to CASIDPSSGANVLTF.

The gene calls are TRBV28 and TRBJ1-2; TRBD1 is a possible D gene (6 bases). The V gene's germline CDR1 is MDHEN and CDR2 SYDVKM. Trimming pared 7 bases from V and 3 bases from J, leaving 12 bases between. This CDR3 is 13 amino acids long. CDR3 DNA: TGTGCCAGCACCCCCGGGGGCTACTATGGCTACACCTTC. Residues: CASTPGGYYGYTF.

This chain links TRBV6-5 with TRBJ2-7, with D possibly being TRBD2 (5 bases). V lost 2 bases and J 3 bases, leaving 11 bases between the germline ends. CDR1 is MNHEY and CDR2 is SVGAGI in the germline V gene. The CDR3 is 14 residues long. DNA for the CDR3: TGTGCCAGCAGTTACGGCCCGGCGGGCTACGAGCAGTACTTC. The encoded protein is CASSYGPAGYEQYF.

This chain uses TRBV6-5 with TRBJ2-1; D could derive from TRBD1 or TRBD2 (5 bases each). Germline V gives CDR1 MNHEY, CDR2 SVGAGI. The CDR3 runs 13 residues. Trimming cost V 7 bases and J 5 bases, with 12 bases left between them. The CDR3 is CASKNGTNNEQFF. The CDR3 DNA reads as TGTGCCAGCAAAAATGGGACGAACAATGAGCAGTTCTTC.

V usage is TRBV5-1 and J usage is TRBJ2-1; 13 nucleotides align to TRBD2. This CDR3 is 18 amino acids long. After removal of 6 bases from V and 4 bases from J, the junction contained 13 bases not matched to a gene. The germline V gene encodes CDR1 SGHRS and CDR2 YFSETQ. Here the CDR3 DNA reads TGCGCCAGCATGCCAACGGGACTAGCGGGGACCTTATACAATGAGCAGTTCTTC. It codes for CASMPTGLAGTLYNEQFF.

The CDR3 region has the DNA TGTGCCAGCAGCGTTACAGGGGGCTCAGATGGCTACACCTTC. The encoded protein is CASSVTGGSDGYTF. The J gene is TRBJ1-2, the V gene TRBV9; 9 bases map to TRBD1. Germline V gives CDR1 SGDLS, CDR2 YYNGEE. This CDR3 spans 14 amino acids. The ends lost 2 bases at V and 6 bases at J; junction bases unmatched: 5.

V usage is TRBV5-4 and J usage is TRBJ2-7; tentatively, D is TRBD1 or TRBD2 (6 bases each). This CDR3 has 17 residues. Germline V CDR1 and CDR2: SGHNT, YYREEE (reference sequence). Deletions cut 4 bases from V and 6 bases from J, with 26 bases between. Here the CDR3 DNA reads TGTGCCAGCAGCCCGTGGAGGGGACAAATGAATCTCGGCGAGCAGTACTTC. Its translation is CASSPWRGQMNLGEQYF.

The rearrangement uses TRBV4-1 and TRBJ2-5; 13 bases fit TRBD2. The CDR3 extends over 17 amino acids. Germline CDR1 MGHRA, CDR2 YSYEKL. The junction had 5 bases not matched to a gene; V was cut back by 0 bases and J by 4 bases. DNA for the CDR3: TGCGCCAGCAGCCAAGAGGTGGGACTAGCGGGGTCAGAGACCCAGTACTTC. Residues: CASSQEVGLAGSETQYF.

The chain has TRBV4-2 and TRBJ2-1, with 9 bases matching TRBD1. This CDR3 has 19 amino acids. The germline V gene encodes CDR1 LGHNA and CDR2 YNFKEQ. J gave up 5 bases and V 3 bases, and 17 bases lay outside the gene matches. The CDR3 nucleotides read TGTGCCAGCAGCCACTATTTCGGTCGGGGACAGGGATTAAACAATGAGCAGTTCTTC. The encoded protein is CASSHYFGRGQGLNNEQFF.

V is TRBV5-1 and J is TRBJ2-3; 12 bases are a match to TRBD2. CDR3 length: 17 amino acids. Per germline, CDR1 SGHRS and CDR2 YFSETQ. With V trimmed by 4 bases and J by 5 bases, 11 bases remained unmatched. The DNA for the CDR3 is TGCGCCAGCAGCCCGGGGACTAGCGGGCGCTGGGGAGATACGCAGTATTTT. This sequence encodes CASSPGTSGRWGDTQYF.